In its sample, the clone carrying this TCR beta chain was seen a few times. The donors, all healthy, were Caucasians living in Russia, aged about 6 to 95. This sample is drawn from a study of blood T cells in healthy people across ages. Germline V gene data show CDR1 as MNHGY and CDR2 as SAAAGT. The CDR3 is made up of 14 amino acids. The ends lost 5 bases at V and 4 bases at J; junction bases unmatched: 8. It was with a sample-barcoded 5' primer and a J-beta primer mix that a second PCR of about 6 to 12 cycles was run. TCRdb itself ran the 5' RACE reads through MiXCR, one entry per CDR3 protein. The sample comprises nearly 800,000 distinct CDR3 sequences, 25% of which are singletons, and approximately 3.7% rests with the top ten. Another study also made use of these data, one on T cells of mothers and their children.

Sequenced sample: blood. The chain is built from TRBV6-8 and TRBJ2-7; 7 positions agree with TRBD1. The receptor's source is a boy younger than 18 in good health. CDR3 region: CASSRDRSGYEQYF. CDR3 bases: TGTGCCAGCAGTCGGGACAGAAGCGGTTACGAGCAGTACTTC.